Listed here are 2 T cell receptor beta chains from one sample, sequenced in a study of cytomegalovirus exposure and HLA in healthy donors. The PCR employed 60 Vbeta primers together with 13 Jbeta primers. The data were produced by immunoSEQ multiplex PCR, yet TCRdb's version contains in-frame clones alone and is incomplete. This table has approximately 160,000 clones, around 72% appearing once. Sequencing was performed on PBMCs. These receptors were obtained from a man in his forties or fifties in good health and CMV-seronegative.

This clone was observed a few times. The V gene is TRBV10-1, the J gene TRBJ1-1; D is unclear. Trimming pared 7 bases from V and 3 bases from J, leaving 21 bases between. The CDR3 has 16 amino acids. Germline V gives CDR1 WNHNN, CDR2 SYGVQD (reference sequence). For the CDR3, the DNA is TGCGCCAGCACCCTGGAAATTCCTCCGGAGGACACTGAAGCTTTCTTT. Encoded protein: CASTLEIPPEDTEAFF.

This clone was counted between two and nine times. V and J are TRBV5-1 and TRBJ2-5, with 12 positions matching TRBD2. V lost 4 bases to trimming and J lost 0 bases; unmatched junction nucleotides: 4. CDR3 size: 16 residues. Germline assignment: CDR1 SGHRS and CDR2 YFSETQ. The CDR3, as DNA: TGCGCCAGCAGCGGCGGACTAGCGGGGAACCAAGAGACCCAGTACTTC. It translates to CASSGGLAGNQETQYF. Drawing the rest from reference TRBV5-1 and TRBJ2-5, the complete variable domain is KAGVTQTPRYLIKTRGQQVTLSCSPISGHRSVSWYQQTPGQGLQFLFEYFSETQRNKGNFPGRFSGRQFSNSRSEMNVSTLELGDSALYLCASSGGLAGNQETQYFGPGTRLLVL.